Listed below are T cell receptor beta chains from one sample, sequenced in a study of technical replicates of blood from several donors. Only in-frame clones appear in the TCRdb table, and some are missing; sequencing was by immunoSEQ multiplex PCR. Of some 89,000 clones in the sample, 85% to 95% were seen once. Sequenced input: T cells isolated from PBMCs. These receptor sequences come from a human donor in good health. The CDR3 runs from the conserved cysteine through the conserved F or W. The order of the fields is clone size, V gene, J gene, D gene, CDR3 DNA, CDR3 protein. D genes are given only for firm matches. Not all rows give a size; the values are once, few, many and, for expanded clones, a class.

>-|TRBV28|TRBJ2-7|TRBD2
TGTGCCAGCAGCCCTATAGCGGGAGCAGGCGCAGGGGACGAGCAGTACTTC
CASSPIAGAGAGDEQYF
>-|TRBV6-5|TRBJ1-2|-
TGTGCCAGCAGTTACGACACGTTTTATGGCTACACCTTC
CASSYDTFYGYTF
>-|TRBV27|TRBJ2-7|-
TGTGCCAGCAGTTTCGGAGCAGGGAACGAGCAGTACTTC
CASSFGAGNEQYF
>-|TRBV11-3|TRBJ2-1|-
TGTGCCAGCACCGCCGGGGTAGCGGAGACCTACAATGAGCAGTTCTTC
CASTAGVAETYNEQFF
>-|TRBV5-4|TRBJ2-7|TRBD1
TGTGCCAGCAGCACGAGGGACAGCTACGAGCAGTACTTC
CASSTRDSYEQYF
>-|TRBV7-2|TRBJ1-1|TRBD1
TGTGCCAGCAGCCTTTGGGACAGAGGAGAGGCTTTCTTT
CASSLWDRGEAFF
>-|TRBV11-2|TRBJ1-4|-
TGTGCCAGCAGCTCCCTTCTTCACTATGAAAAACTGTTTTTT
CASSSLLHYEKLFF
>-|TRBV4-3|TRBJ2-1|TRBD2
TGCGCCAGCAGCCACGGGACTAGCGTTTACAATGAGCAGTTCTTC
CASSHGTSVYNEQFF
>-|TRBV4-1|TRBJ2-5|TRBD1
TGCGCCAGCAGCCACGCCGACAGGGACCAAGAGACCCAGTACTTC
CASSHADRDQETQYF
>-|TRBV14|TRBJ2-7|-
TGTGCCAGCAGCCCGAACAGAGAGCTCTACGAGCAGTACTTC
CASSPNRELYEQYF
>-|TRBV2|TRBJ1-1|-
TGTGCCAGCAGTGAAAGGGCAGGGGAAGCCACTGAAGCTTTCTTT
CASSERAGEATEAFF
>-|TRBV7-3|TRBJ2-2|-
TGTGCCAGCAGTCCGGGGGGGGAGCTGTTTTTT
CASSPGGELFF
>-|TRBV15|TRBJ2-7|-
TGTGCCACCGCCCGTGGGAGCTCCTACGAGCAGTACTTC
CATARGSSYEQYF
>-|TRBV12-5|TRBJ2-2|-
TGTGCTAGTGGTTCCGACAGGCTCTACACCGGGGAGCTGTTTTTT
CASGSDRLYTGELFF
>-|TRBV30|TRBJ1-2|TRBD1
TGTGCCTGGAGTGCTCCGGGACAGGGTCATGGCTACACCTTC
CAWSAPGQGHGYTF
>-|TRBV5-4|TRBJ2-2|TRBD2
TGTGCCAGCAGCTTGAGTAGCGGGAGGGGGATGACTAACACCGGGGAGCTGTTTTTT
CASSLSSGRGMTNTGELFF
>-|TRBV7-8|TRBJ2-5|TRBD2
TGTGCCACCGATCCTAGCGGGAGATTTGGAGAGACCCAGTACTTC
CATDPSGRFGETQYF
>-|TRBV5-1|TRBJ2-3|-
TGCGCCAGCAGCTTGCCAACAGGCACAGATACGCAGTATTTT
CASSLPTGTDTQYF
>-|TRBV5-1|TRBJ2-6|-
TGCGCCAGCAGCTTGCGGGGGGCCAACGTCCTGACTTTC
CASSLRGANVLTF
>-|TRBV2|TRBJ1-1|TRBD1
TGTGCCAGCAGTACTACGGGGACAGGGTACACTGAAGCTTTCTTT
CASSTTGTGYTEAFF
>-|TRBV11-3|TRBJ2-7|-
TGTGCCAGCAGCTTTGGCAGGTGGACCTACGAGCAGTACTTC
CASSFGRWTYEQYF
>-|TRBV5-1|TRBJ2-3|-
TGCGCCAGCAGCTTGGCGCTTAGCGGCACAGATACGCAGTATTTT
CASSLALSGTDTQYF
>-|TRBV19|TRBJ1-2|-
TGTGCCAGTAGTATAATGTATCGGGGGACCGATGGCTACACCTTC
CASSIMYRGTDGYTF
>-|TRBV19|TRBJ1-5|TRBD1
TGTGCCAGTAGTACACAGGACAGGGGAGGAGGTCAGCCCCAGCATTTT
CASSTQDRGGGQPQHF
>-|TRBV5-1|TRBJ2-7|-
TGCGCCAGCAGCCTTCCGATAGGCCGGGTCTACGAGCAGTACTTC
CASSLPIGRVYEQYF
>-|TRBV18|TRBJ2-1|TRBD2
TGTGCCAGCTCACCGAGTGGACTAGCGGGGGACAATGAGCAGTTCTTC
CASSPSGLAGDNEQFF
>-|TRBV5-6|TRBJ1-1|-
TGTGCCAGCAGCTTGTATGCGGGAACTGAAGCTTTCTTT
CASSLYAGTEAFF
>-|TRBV5-1|TRBJ2-5|TRBD2
TGCGCCAGCAGCTTGGAGCTAGCGGCCCAAGAGACCCAGTACTTC
CASSLELAAQETQYF
>-|TRBV2|TRBJ2-2|TRBD2
TGTGCCAGCAGTGAAGCGCCCTTAGCGGGAGTTGGGGAGCTGTTTTTT
CASSEAPLAGVGELFF
>-|TRBV19|TRBJ2-7|-
TGTGCCAGTTCTCCGGGACTCTCCTACGAGCAGTACTTC
CASSPGLSYEQYF
>-|TRBV6-5|TRBJ1-5|TRBD1
TGTGCCAGCAGTTACACCAGGACAGGGCTTCAGCCCCAGCATTTT
CASSYTRTGLQPQHF
>once|TRBV27|TRBJ2-7|-
TGTGCCAGCAGTTTACCGGGAGAATCGAAAGAGCAGTACTTC
CASSLPGESKEQYF
>-|TRBV27|TRBJ1-4|TRBD1
TGTGCCAGCAGCGGGACAGGGGAAGAAAAACTGTTTTTT
CASSGTGEEKLFF
>-|TRBV15|TRBJ2-5|-
TGTGCCACCGGAGCGCATCAAGAGACCCAGTACTTC
CATGAHQETQYF
>-|TRBV7-3|TRBJ2-7|-
TGTGCCAGCAGCTTAATGTCGGGATCGAGCTACGAGCAGTACTTC
CASSLMSGSSYEQYF
>-|TRBV4-3|TRBJ2-3|TRBD2
TGCGCCAGCAGCCGTACTAGCGCCCGCACAGATACGCAGTATTTT
CASSRTSARTDTQYF
>-|TRBV19|TRBJ1-4|-
TGTGCCAGTAGTCCCACAGCCGCAACTAATGAAAAACTGTTTTTT
CASSPTAATNEKLFF
>-|TRBV2|TRBJ2-3|-
TGTGCCATGCCAAACGAGGAGCGAGCAGATACGCAGTATTTT
CAMPNEERADTQYF
>once|TRBV9|TRBJ2-7|-
TGTGCCAGCAGTGAGGACAGCTCCTACGAGCAGTACTTC
CASSEDSSYEQYF
>-|TRBV7-2|TRBJ1-1|-
TGTGCCAGCAGCTTAAGCCGGTTGAACACTGAAGCTTTCTTT
CASSLSRLNTEAFF
>-|TRBV18|TRBJ2-7|TRBD2
TGTGCCAGCTCACCAACCCTAGCGGGAGAAGGAGAGCAGTACTTC
CASSPTLAGEGEQYF
>-|TRBV27|TRBJ1-1|-
TGTGCCAGCAGTTTCGGACAGATGAACACTGAAGCTTTCTTT
CASSFGQMNTEAFF
>-|TRBV5-4|TRBJ2-1|TRBD1
TGTGCCAGCAGCTTCCGGGACAGGGATACTCCTGAGCAGTTCTTC
CASSFRDRDTPEQFF
>-|TRBV7-3|TRBJ2-7|-
TGTGCCAGCAGCTTAACCGGGAGCTCCTACGAGCAGTACTTC
CASSLTGSSYEQYF
>-|TRBV9|TRBJ2-3|TRBD2
TGTGCCAGCAGCCCCCCCGAGCGGGAGAGCACAGATACGCAGTATTTT
CASSPPERESTDTQYF
>-|TRBV6-5|TRBJ2-7|-
TGTGCCAGTCGGAGACTGTACTCCTACGAGCAGTACTTC
CASRRLYSYEQYF
>-|TRBV4-1|TRBJ1-2|TRBD1
TGCGCCAGCAGCCAAGTAGGCAGGGGGCATGGCTACACCTTC
CASSQVGRGHGYTF
>-|TRBV28|TRBJ1-4|-
TGTGCCAGCACCCTCATAGGACTCGATCTGGAAAAACTGTTTTTT
CASTLIGLDLEKLFF
>-|TRBV28|TRBJ2-1|-
TGTGCCTGTGGGAGGAGCTCCTACAATGAGCAGTTCTTC
CACGRSSYNEQFF
>-|TRBV6-1|TRBJ1-1|-
TGTGCCAGCAGTGAGTCGACACCTTTGAACACTGAAGCTTTCTTT
CASSESTPLNTEAFF
>-|TRBV27|TRBJ2-2|TRBD2
TGTGCCAGCATCGGAGCGGGAGGTCAGGGCACCGGGGAGCTGTTTTTT
CASIGAGGQGTGELFF
>-|TRBV28|TRBJ1-1|-
TGTGCCAGCAGTCCCTCTTTCACTGAAGCTTTCTTT
CASSPSFTEAFF